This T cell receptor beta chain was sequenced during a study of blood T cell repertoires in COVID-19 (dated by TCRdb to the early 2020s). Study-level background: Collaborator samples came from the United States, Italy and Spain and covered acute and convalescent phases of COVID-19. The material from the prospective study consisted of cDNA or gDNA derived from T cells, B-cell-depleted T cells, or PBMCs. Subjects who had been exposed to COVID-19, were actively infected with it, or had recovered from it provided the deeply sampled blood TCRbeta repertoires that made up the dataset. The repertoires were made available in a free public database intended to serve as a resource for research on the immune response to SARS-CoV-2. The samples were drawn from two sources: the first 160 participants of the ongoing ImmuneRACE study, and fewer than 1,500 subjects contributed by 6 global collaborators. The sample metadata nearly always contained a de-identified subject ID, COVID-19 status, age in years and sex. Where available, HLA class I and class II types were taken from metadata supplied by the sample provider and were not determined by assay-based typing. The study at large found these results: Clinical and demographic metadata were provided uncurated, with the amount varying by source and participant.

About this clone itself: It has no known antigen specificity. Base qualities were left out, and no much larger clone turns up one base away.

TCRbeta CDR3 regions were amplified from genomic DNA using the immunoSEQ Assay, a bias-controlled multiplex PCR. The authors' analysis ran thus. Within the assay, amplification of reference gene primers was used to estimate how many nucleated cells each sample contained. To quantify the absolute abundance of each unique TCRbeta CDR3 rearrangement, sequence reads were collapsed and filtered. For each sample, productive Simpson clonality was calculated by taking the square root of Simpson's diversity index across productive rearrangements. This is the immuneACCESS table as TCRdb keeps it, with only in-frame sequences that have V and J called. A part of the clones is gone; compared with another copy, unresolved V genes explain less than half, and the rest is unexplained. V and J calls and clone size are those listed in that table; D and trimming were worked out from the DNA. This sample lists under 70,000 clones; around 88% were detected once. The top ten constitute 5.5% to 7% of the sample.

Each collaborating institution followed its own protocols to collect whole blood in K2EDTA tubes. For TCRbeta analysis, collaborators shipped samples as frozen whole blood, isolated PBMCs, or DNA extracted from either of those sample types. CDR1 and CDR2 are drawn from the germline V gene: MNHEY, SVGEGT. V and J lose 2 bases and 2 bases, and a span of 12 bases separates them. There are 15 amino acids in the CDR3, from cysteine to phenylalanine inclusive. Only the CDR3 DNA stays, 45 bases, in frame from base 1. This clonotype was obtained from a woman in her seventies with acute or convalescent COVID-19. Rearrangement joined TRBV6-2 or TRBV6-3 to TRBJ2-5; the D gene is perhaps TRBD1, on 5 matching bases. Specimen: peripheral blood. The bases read TGTGCCAGCAGTTACGGGGCAGGAGAACAAGAGACCCAGTACTTC. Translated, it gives CASSYGAGEQETQYF.